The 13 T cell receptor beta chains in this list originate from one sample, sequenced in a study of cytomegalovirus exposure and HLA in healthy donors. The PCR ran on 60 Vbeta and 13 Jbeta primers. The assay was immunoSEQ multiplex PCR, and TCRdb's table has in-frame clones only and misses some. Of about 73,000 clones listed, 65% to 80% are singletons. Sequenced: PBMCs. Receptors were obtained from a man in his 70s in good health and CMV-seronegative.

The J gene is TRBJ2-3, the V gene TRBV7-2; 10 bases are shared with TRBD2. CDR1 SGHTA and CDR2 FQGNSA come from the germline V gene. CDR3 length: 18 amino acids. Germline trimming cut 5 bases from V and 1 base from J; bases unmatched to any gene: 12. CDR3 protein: CASSKGLAGDGGTDTQYF. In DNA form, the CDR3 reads TGTGCCAGCAGCAAGGGGCTAGCGGGAGATGGGGGCACAGATACGCAGTATTTT.

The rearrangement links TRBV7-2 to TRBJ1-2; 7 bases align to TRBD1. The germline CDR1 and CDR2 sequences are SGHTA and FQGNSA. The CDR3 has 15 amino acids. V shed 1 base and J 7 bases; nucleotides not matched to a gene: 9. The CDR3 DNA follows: TGTGCCAGCAGCTTAGTAGAGGGGGCTGGGTTTGGCTACACCTTC. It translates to CASSLVEGAGFGYTF.

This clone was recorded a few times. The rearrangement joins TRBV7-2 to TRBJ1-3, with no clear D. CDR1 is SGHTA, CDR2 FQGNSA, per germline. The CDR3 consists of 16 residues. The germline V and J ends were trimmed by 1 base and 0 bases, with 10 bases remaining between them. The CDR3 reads CASSLVSGVSGNTIYF. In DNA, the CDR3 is TGTGCCAGCAGCTTAGTCTCTGGAGTCTCTGGAAACACCATATATTTT.

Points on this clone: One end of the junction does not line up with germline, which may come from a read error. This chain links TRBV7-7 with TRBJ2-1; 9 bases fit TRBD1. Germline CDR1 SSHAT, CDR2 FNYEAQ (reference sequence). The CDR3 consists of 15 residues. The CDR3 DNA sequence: TGTGCTAGCAGTTCCGGGACAGGGTCCTACAATGAGCAGTTCTTC. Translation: CASSSGTGSYNEQFF.

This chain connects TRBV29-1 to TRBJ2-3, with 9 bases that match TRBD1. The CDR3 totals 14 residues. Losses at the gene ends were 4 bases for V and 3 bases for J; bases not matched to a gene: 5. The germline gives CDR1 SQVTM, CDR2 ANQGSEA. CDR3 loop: CSVAPGQGTDTQYF. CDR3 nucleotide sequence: TGCAGCGTTGCCCCGGGACAGGGAACAGATACGCAGTATTTT.

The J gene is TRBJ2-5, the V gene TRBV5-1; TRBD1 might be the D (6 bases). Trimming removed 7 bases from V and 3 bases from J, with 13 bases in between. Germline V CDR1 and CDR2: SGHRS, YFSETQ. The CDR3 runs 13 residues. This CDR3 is CASQMGTKETQYF. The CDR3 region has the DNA TGCGCCAGCCAAATGGGGACAAAAGAGACCCAGTACTTC.

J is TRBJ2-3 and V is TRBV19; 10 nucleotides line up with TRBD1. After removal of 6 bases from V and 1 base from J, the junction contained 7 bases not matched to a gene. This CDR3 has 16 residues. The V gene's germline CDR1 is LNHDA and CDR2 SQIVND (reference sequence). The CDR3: CASRPGQGLGTDTQYF. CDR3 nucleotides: TGTGCCAGTAGGCCGGGACAGGGGCTCGGCACAGATACGCAGTATTTT.

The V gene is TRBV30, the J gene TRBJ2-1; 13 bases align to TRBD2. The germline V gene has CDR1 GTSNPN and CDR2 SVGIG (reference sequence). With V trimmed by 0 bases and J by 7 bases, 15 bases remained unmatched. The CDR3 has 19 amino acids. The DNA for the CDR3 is TGTGCCTGGAGTGTACCCCGGACTAGCGGGAGAGTGGGGCAGAATGAGCAGTTCTTC. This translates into CAWSVPRTSGRVGQNEQFF. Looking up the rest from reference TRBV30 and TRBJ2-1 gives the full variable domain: SQTIHQWPATLVQPVGSPLSLECTVEGTSNPNLYWYRQAAGRGLQLLFYSVGIGQISSEVPQNLSASRPQDRQFILSSKKLLLSDSGFYLCAWSVPRTSGRVGQNEQFFGPGTRLTVL.

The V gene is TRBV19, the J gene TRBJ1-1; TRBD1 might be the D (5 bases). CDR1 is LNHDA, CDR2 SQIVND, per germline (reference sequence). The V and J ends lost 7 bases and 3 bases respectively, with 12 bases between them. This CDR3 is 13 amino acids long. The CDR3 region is CASITRGDTEAFF. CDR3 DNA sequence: TGTGCCAGTATTACGCGGGGGGACACTGAAGCTTTCTTT.

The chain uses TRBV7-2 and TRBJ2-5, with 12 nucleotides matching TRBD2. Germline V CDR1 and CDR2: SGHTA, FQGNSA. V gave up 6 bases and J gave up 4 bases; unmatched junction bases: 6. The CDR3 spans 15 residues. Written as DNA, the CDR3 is TGTGCCAGCAGGCTGACTAGCGGGGGTCGAGAGACCCAGTACTTC. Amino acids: CASRLTSGGRETQYF.

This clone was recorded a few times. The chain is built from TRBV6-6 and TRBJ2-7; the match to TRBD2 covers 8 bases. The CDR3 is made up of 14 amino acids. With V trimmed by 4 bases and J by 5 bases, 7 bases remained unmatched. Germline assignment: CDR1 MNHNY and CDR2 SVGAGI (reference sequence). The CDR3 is CASSLNGRAHEQYF. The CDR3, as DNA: TGTGCCAGCAGTTTAAACGGGAGGGCCCACGAGCAGTACTTC.

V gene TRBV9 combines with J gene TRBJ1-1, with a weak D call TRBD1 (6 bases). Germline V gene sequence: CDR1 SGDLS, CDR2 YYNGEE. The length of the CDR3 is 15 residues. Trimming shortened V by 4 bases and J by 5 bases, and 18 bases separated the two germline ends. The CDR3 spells CASSSLGGAKTEAFF. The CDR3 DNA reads TGTGCCAGCAGCTCCCTTGGGGGGGCCAAGACTGAAGCTTTCTTT.

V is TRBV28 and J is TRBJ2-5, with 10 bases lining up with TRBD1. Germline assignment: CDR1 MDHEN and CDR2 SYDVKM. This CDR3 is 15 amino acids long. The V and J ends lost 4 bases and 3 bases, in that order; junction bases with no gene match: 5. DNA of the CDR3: TGTGCCAGCAGTTCGTCCGGGACAGGGGAAGAGACCCAGTACTTC. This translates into CASSSSGTGEETQYF.